This T cell receptor beta chain was sequenced for a study of T cell responses to AZD1222 COVID-19 vaccine. Regarding the study as a whole: It should be noted that donors were predominantly white British and more often female, and clonal diversity was possibly underestimated.

Germline lookup yields CDR1 SGHAT and CDR2 FQNNGV. The V gene lost 4 bases and the J gene lost 5 bases, with 18 bases spanning the gap. The CDR3 consists of 16 residues. This clone came up once. The target antigen is unknown. Using immunoSEQ multiplex PCR, the repertoire was profiled, and TCRdb retains in-frame clones only, with some absent. The data show about 120,000 clones, around 90% seen once. This sequence originates from an adult who received the MenACWY meningococcal vaccine as a control. This chain links TRBV11-2 with TRBJ2-1; D not certain. The source material was peripheral blood, sampled 28 days after the second dose of the MenACWY control vaccine. This chain's CDR3 is CASSSVGGKFHNEQFF. In DNA, the CDR3 is TGTGCCAGCAGCTCCGTGGGCGGAAAATTTCACAATGAGCAGTTCTTC.